These 27 T cell receptor beta chains share one sample of origin, sequenced in a study of shared clonotypes between healthy human individuals. TCRdb keeps only in-frame clones here, not all; method: immunoSEQ multiplex PCR. This table has approximately 2.1 million clones, roughly 93% appearing once. Specimen: naive CD4+ T cells from PBMCs. Stated subset: CD45RA+ positively selected. The receptors stem from a man in his late teens or twenties in good health. Some clones in this sample may be carry-over from other donors' samples.

This clone was observed once. The chain is built from TRBV28 and TRBJ2-3; D gene ambiguous. The CDR3 is 15 residues long. With 6 bases removed from V and 0 bases from J, the gap between germline ends came to 13 bases. CDR1 MDHEN and CDR2 SYDVKM come from the germline V gene. The CDR3 sequence: CASSLNGPSTDTQYF. The CDR3 DNA sequence: TGTGCCAGCAGCCTAAATGGACCCAGCACAGATACGCAGTATTTT.

The J gene is TRBJ2-2, the V gene TRBV2; 9 bases map to TRBD1. Germline CDR1 and CDR2: SNHLY and FYNNEI. The CDR3 loop spans 15 amino acids. V was pared by 7 bases and J by 3 bases, with 6 bases of the junction left unmatched. CDR3 amino acids: CASITQGADTGELFF. CDR3 bases: TGTGCCAGCATCACACAGGGGGCGGACACCGGGGAGCTGTTTTTT. Combining the CDR3 with reference TRBV2 and TRBJ2-2 gives the whole variable domain EPEVTQTPSHQVTQMGQEVILRCVPISNHLYFYWYRQILGQKVEFLVSFYNNEISEKSEIFDDQFSVERPDGSNFTLKIRSTKLEDSAMYFCASITQGADTGELFFGEGSRLTVL.

V and J are TRBV4-2 and TRBJ2-1; TRBD2 might be the D (6 bases). V dropped 2 bases and J dropped 10 bases, with 21 bases sitting between them. From germline, CDR1 is LGHNA and CDR2 YNFKEQ. The CDR3 sequence is 16 residues long. The CDR3 region is CASSQPGASAIKEQFF. CDR3 nucleotide sequence: TGTGCCAGCAGCCAACCCGGCGCTAGCGCTATAAAAGAGCAGTTCTTC.

The gene calls are TRBV2 and TRBJ1-4; possible D gene TRBD1, 5 bases. This CDR3 has 13 residues. In germline, CDR1 is SNHLY, CDR2 FYNNEI. V lost 11 bases and J 0 bases, leaving 10 bases between the germline ends. As DNA, the CDR3 is TGTGCCGGGGGATTTGCAACTAATGAAAAACTGTTTTTT. It specifies CAGGFATNEKLFF.

A word on this clone: Within the sample, other DNA sequences also encode this same CDR3. This chain links TRBV10-3 with TRBJ2-5, with D possibly called TRBD1 or TRBD2 (6 bases each). The CDR3 sequence is 15 residues long. The germline gives CDR1 ENHRY, CDR2 SYGVKD. Trimming left V 10 bases short and J 3 bases short, with 21 bases between. Written as DNA, the CDR3 is TGTGCCACAAGGCAGGGGACCGGAGGGAAAGAGACCCAGTACTTC. Its translation is CATRQGTGGKETQYF.

The chain has TRBV7-8 and TRBJ2-3; 12 nucleotides line up with TRBD2. This CDR3 has 15 amino acids. V lost 2 bases to trimming and J lost 4 bases; unmatched junction nucleotides: 1. Per the germline V gene, CDR1 is SGHVS and CDR2 is FQNEAQ. The CDR3 DNA follows: TGTGCCAGCAGCTTACTAGCGGGAGGGGCAGATACGCAGTATTTT. Protein sequence: CASSLLAGGADTQYF.

The CDR3 loop is CASSRSGRGDTGELFF. CDR3 nucleotide sequence: TGCGCCAGCAGCCGAAGCGGGAGAGGGGACACCGGGGAGCTGTTTTTT. This chain links TRBV5-1 with TRBJ2-2; 8 nucleotides line up with TRBD2. Germline trimming cut 4 bases from V and 3 bases from J; bases unmatched to any gene: 8. Germline CDR1 and CDR2: SGHRS and YFSETQ. The CDR3 is 16 residues long.

The chain recombines TRBV7-3 with TRBJ1-1; D possibly corresponds to TRBD1 (5 bases). CDR3 length: 15 residues. CDR1 is SGHTA, CDR2 FQGTGA, per germline. V was trimmed by 5 bases and J by 5 bases, leaving 18 bases between them. The DNA for the CDR3 is TGTGCCAGCAGCGCTCAGGGTGCCCCCGAGACTGAAGCTTTCTTT. Its translation: CASSAQGAPETEAFF.

CDR3: CASSSWLAANTGELFF. The CDR3 nucleotides read TGTGCCAGCAGCTCGTGGTTGGCCGCGAACACCGGGGAGCTGTTTTTT. The genes are TRBV7-3 and TRBJ2-2; D remains ambiguous. Trimming took 4 bases from V and 0 from J, leaving 12 bases between them. Germline values: CDR1 SGHTA, CDR2 FQGTGA. This CDR3 comprises 16 residues.

Here the CDR3 DNA reads TGTGCCAGCAGTTACTGGCGGGAGGTCTACGAGCAGTACTTC. Amino acid sequence: CASSYWREVYEQYF. The V call is TRBV6-6, the J call TRBJ2-7; 8 bases agree with TRBD2. The CDR3 is made up of 14 amino acids. J lost 3 bases, V lost 1 base, and 2 bases had no gene match. CDR1 is MNHNY and CDR2 is SVGAGI in the germline V gene (reference sequence).

The J gene is TRBJ2-7, the V gene TRBV4-3, with 7 positions matching TRBD2. The CDR3 loop spans 16 amino acids. The V gene end was trimmed by 1 base and the J gene end by 4 bases; junction bases not matched to a gene: 10. Germline loops: CDR1 LGHNA, CDR2 YSLEER. The CDR3 sequence: CASSQGVTSVAYEQYF. Written as DNA, the CDR3 is TGCGCCAGCAGCCAAGGTGTTACTAGCGTCGCGTACGAGCAGTACTTC.

J is TRBJ2-2 and V is TRBV5-4, with D perhaps given as TRBD1 or TRBD2 (5 bases each). Germline CDR1 is SGHNT and CDR2 is YYREEE (reference sequence). The CDR3 extends over 13 amino acids. Trimming took 7 bases from V and 6 from J, leaving 13 bases between them. CDR3 in amino acids: CASHPGRSGELFF. The CDR3 nucleotides read TGTGCCAGCCACCCGGGACGTTCCGGGGAGCTGTTTTTT.

As regards this clone: This sample includes further DNA sequences coding for the same CDR3. This chain links TRBV5-1 with TRBJ1-1; TRBD1 matches 8 bases. The CDR3 has 13 amino acids. V was clipped by 3 bases and J by 4 bases; unmatched bases: 2. Germline loops: CDR1 SGHRS, CDR2 YFSETQ. The CDR3 protein is CASSSQGATEAFF. The CDR3, as DNA: TGCGCCAGCAGCTCCCAGGGGGCCACTGAAGCTTTCTTT.

This clone came up once. The V gene is TRBV18, the J gene TRBJ2-5, with 12 bases fitting TRBD1. The CDR3 is 14 amino acids. V lost 6 bases to trimming and J lost 5 bases; unmatched junction nucleotides: 4. Per germline, CDR1 KGHSH and CDR2 LQKENI. The CDR3: CASSEGTGGETQYF. DNA for the CDR3: TGTGCCAGCTCGGAAGGGACAGGGGGCGAGACCCAGTACTTC.

The rearrangement links TRBV20-1 to TRBJ2-5; D is tentatively TRBD1 or TRBD2 (6 bases each). This CDR3 spans 11 amino acids. Germline CDR1 is DFQATT and CDR2 is SNEGSKA (reference sequence). Trimming took off 1 base at V and 10 bases at J, with 10 bases between the two ends. The DNA for the CDR3 is TGCAGTGCTAGAGCCGAGGGGGGCCAGTACTTC. It yields the protein CSARAEGGQYF.

V is TRBV15 and J is TRBJ2-7; a possible D gene is TRBD2 (6 bases). Germline loops: CDR1 LNHNV, CDR2 YYDKDF (reference sequence). The CDR3 has 15 residues. The V end lost 1 base, the J end lost 0 bases, and 10 bases lay between the germline ends. The CDR3 loop is CATSRVAGSSYEQYF. The CDR3 DNA reads as TGTGCCACCAGCAGAGTGGCGGGGAGCTCCTACGAGCAGTACTTC. Full variable domain (missing parts from reference TRBV15 and TRBJ2-7): DAMVIQNPRYQVTQFGKPVTLSCSQTLNHNVMYWYQQKSSQAPKLLFHYYDKDFNNEADTPDNFQSRRPNTSFCFLDIRSPGLGDTAMYLCATSRVAGSSYEQYFGPGTRLTVT.

The chain joins TRBV4-1 to TRBJ1-3; D possibly corresponds to TRBD1 (6 bases). V lost 5 bases and J lost 2, with 10 bases in between. The CDR3 is made up of 14 amino acids. CDR1 and CDR2 from the germline V gene are MGHRA and YSYEKL. CDR3 DNA: TGCGCCAGCAGCGGACGGACAGCTGGAAACACCATATATTTT. Encoded protein: CASSGRTAGNTIYF.

The chain uses TRBV27 and TRBJ1-2, with TRBD1 matching over 8 bases. With 5 bases clipped from V and 3 bases from J, the junction kept 11 bases outside the gene matches. CDR3 length equals 16 residues. Per germline, CDR1 MNHEY and CDR2 SMNVEV (reference sequence). In DNA, the CDR3 is TGTGCCAGCAGTCAGGCCCGGACAGGGTGGCACTATGGCTACACCTTC. It codes for CASSQARTGWHYGYTF.

This chain joins TRBV19 and TRBJ1-1; 7 bases are a match to TRBD1. Germline trimming cut 7 bases from V and 4 bases from J; bases unmatched to any gene: 12. Germline CDR1 LNHDA, CDR2 SQIVND (reference sequence). The CDR3 sequence is 15 residues long. The CDR3 coding sequence is TGTGCCAGTACTCCTAGGGACAGCTGGAGCACTGAAGCTTTCTTT. Translating it yields CASTPRDSWSTEAFF.

The chain's CDR3 is CASSQTSGSTNEQFF. The CDR3 nucleotides are TGCGCCAGCAGCCAGACTAGCGGGAGTACTAATGAGCAGTTCTTC. The J gene is TRBJ2-1, the V gene TRBV5-1; 12 nucleotides align to TRBD2. Germline V gene sequence: CDR1 SGHRS, CDR2 YFSETQ. The CDR3 contains 15 residues. V lost 4 bases to trimming and J lost 7 bases; unmatched junction nucleotides: 6. Full variable domain (outside the CDR3, taken from reference TRBV5-1 and TRBJ2-1): KAGVTQTPRYLIKTRGQQVTLSCSPISGHRSVSWYQQTPGQGLQFLFEYFSETQRNKGNFPGRFSGRQFSNSRSEMNVSTLELGDSALYLCASSQTSGSTNEQFFGPGTRLTVL.

The V gene is TRBV5-1, the J gene TRBJ2-5; tentatively, D is TRBD2 (5 bases). Germline V gene sequence: CDR1 SGHRS, CDR2 YFSETQ. V lost 4 bases, J lost 10 bases, and 11 bases lay in between. The CDR3 covers 11 residues. This CDR3 is CASSASEGQYF. In DNA, the CDR3 is TGCGCCAGCAGCGCCTCTGAGGGCCAGTACTTC. The whole variable domain, filled in from reference TRBV5-1 and TRBJ2-5, reads KAGVTQTPRYLIKTRGQQVTLSCSPISGHRSVSWYQQTPGQGLQFLFEYFSETQRNKGNFPGRFSGRQFSNSRSEMNVSTLELGDSALYLCASSASEGQYFGPGTRLLVL.

V gene TRBV25-1 combines with J gene TRBJ2-3; D unresolved. Looked up from germline, CDR1 is MGHDK and CDR2 is SYGVNS. The length of the CDR3 is 13 residues. V was trimmed by 6 bases and J by 3 bases, leaving 10 bases between them. The CDR3 nucleotides read TGTGCCAGCAGCATGCCGTCGACAGATACGCAGTATTTT. Amino acid sequence: CASSMPSTDTQYF.

This chain joins TRBV28 and TRBJ1-5; TRBD1 agrees at 10 bases. In germline, CDR1 is MDHEN, CDR2 SYDVKM. V gave up 1 base and J gave up 6 bases; unmatched junction bases: 9. This CDR3 has 17 residues. The CDR3 DNA reads as TGTGCCAGCAGTTTATACGTCGGGACAGGGGTGTTTCAGCCCCAGCATTTT. Amino acid sequence: CASSLYVGTGVFQPQHF. The full variable domain, its missing parts supplied by reference TRBV28 and TRBJ1-5, is DVKVTQSSRYLVKRTGEKVFLECVQDMDHENMFWYRQDPGLGLRLIYFSYDVKMKEKGDIPEGYSVSREKKERFSLILESASTNQTSMYLCASSLYVGTGVFQPQHFGDGTRLSIL.

This chain connects TRBV19 to TRBJ2-3, with unresolved D. Germline assignment: CDR1 LNHDA and CDR2 SQIVND (reference sequence). The ends were cut back, 3 bases at V and 3 bases at J, with 1 base in the middle. The CDR3 runs 11 residues. CDR3 sequence: CASSMTDTQYF. For the CDR3, the DNA is TGTGCCAGTAGTATGACAGATACGCAGTATTTT.

The chain couples TRBV15 to TRBJ2-5; D is perhaps TRBD1 (5 bases). With 0 bases removed from V and 2 bases from J, the gap between germline ends came to 10 bases. CDR3 length: 15 amino acids. From germline, CDR1 is LNHNV and CDR2 YYDKDF (reference sequence). The CDR3 DNA follows: TGTGCCACCAGCAGAGATCCGACAGCGCAAGAGACCCAGTACTTC. Protein product: CATSRDPTAQETQYF.

The sample holds one count of this clone. CDR3 coding DNA: TGTGCCAGCAGTTTCCGGGACAGGGGAAGAGACGAGCAGTACTTC. This sequence encodes CASSFRDRGRDEQYF. This chain links TRBV28 with TRBJ2-7; TRBD1 aligns across 10 bases. Trimming removed 3 bases from V and 5 bases from J; junction bases left unmatched: 7. This CDR3 is built from 15 residues. Germline loops: CDR1 MDHEN, CDR2 SYDVKM. Full variable domain (missing parts from reference TRBV28 and TRBJ2-7): DVKVTQSSRYLVKRTGEKVFLECVQDMDHENMFWYRQDPGLGLRLIYFSYDVKMKEKGDIPEGYSVSREKKERFSLILESASTNQTSMYLCASSFRDRGRDEQYFGPGTRLTVT.

The V and J genes are TRBV19 and TRBJ1-5; a possible D gene is TRBD1 (5 bases). CDR1 and CDR2 from the germline V gene are LNHDA and SQIVND (reference sequence). V gave up 2 bases and J gave up 7 bases, with 12 bases separating them. The CDR3 extends over 14 amino acids. Here the CDR3 reads CASSIRGGRQPQHF. For the CDR3, the DNA is TGTGCCAGTAGTATAAGGGGAGGAAGGCAGCCCCAGCATTTT. Looking up the rest from reference TRBV19 and TRBJ1-5 gives the full variable domain: DGGITQSPKYLFRKEGQNVTLSCEQNLNHDAMYWYRQDPGQGLRLIYYSQIVNDFQKGDIAEGYSVSREKKESFPLTVTSAQKNPTAFYLCASSIRGGRQPQHFGDGTRLSIL.